A selection of T cell receptor beta chains follows, all from one sample in a study of radiation and T cells in renal cell carcinoma. Clones were sequenced by immunoSEQ multiplex PCR, and TCRdb holds only the in-frame ones, with some missing. The data contain more than 8,500 clones, approximately 69% of them seen just once; the ten biggest clones take up about 14%. The source was tumor tissue, collected from a patient whose treatment was nephrectomy without radiotherapy. The source of these receptors is a man aged 60 to 69 with renal cell carcinoma. CDR3s include the opening cysteine and the closing phenylalanine or tryptophan. The order of the fields is J gene, V gene, clone size, D gene, CDR3 protein, CDR3 DNA. The D gene is left open where the match is weak. A clone size is listed for some rows: how often the clone was seen (once, few, many), or a class if it is expanded.

>TRBJ2-7|TRBV10-1|medium-sized|-
CASSEAGADFYEQYF
TGCGCCAGCAGTGAGGCGGGGGCTGACTTCTACGAGCAGTACTTC
>TRBJ2-5|TRBV7-6|-|-
CASSLGFRAPQETQYF
TGTGCCAGCAGCTTAGGTTTCAGGGCCCCCCAAGAGACCCAGTACTTC
>TRBJ2-7|TRBV6-6|once|TRBD2
CASSLYVAGRGDEQYF
TGTGCCAGCAGCCTTTACGTGGCAGGCCGGGGGGACGAGCAGTACTTC
>TRBJ2-7|TRBV7-9|-|-
CASSLVPGEQYF
TGTGCCAGCAGCTTAGTACCGGGGGAGCAGTACTTC
>TRBJ2-3|TRBV27|-|-
CASSSLTLSTDTQYF
TGTGCCAGCAGTTCCTTGACATTAAGCACAGATACGCAGTATTTT
>TRBJ2-7|TRBV28|-|-
CGRTAASHYEQYF
TGTGGCCGGACAGCCGCTAGCCACTACGAGCAGTACTTC
>TRBJ2-3|TRBV6-5|-|-
CASSYSLGRTTDTQYF
TGTGCCAGCAGTTACTCCCTTGGCAGGACAACAGATACGCAGTATTTT
>TRBJ2-7|TRBV5-1|-|-
CASSLGDTYEQYF
TGCGCCAGCAGCTTGGGGGACACCTACGAGCAGTACTTC
>TRBJ2-6|TRBV6-1|few|-
CASSDEVSGANVLTF
TGTGCCAGCAGTGACGAGGTCTCTGGGGCCAACGTCCTGACTTTC
>TRBJ2-3|TRBV2|-|-
CASKGTAGTDTQYF
TGTGCCAGCAAGGGGACGGCTGGCACAGATACGCAGTATTTT
>TRBJ2-5|TRBV2|-|-
CASSLEGVMRETQYF
TGTGCCAGCAGCCTAGAGGGGGTGATGAGGGAGACCCAGTACTTC
>TRBJ2-3|TRBV15|-|-
CATSPQSVGGDTQYF
TGTGCCACCAGCCCCCAAAGTGTCGGGGGAGATACGCAGTATTTT
>TRBJ1-4|TRBV18|few|-
CASSPGGLNEKLFF
TGTGCCAGCTCACCAGGGGGCTTGAATGAAAAACTGTTTTTT
>TRBJ1-6|TRBV7-9|-|TRBD1
CASRIAGAGGNSPLHF
TGTGCCAGCAGGATCGCCGGGGCAGGGGGGAATTCACCCCTCCACTTT
>TRBJ2-3|TRBV7-2|-|-
CASSLVQGSTDTQYF
TGTGCCAGCAGCTTGGTTCAGGGCAGCACAGATACGCAGTATTTT
>TRBJ1-6|TRBV21-1|-|-
CASSNKTRSSYNSPLHF
TGTGCCAGCAGCAACAAGACACGGAGCTCCTATAATTCACCCCTCCACTTT
>TRBJ2-3|TRBV27|-|-
CASRLASTDTQYF
TGTGCCAGCAGACTAGCCTCAACAGATACGCAGTATTTT
>TRBJ1-2|TRBV11-2|few|-
CASSSPETASLTANYGYTF
TGTGCCAGCAGCTCCCCCGAGACAGCGAGCCTTACAGCTAACTATGGCTACACCTTC
>TRBJ2-3|TRBV5-5|-|-
CASSPLTYTQYF
TGTGCCAGCAGCCCCCTCACTTATACGCAGTATTTT
>TRBJ1-1|TRBV6-6|-|-
CASSPQGINTEAFF
TGTGCCAGCAGCCCTCAGGGGATTAACACTGAAGCTTTCTTT
>TRBJ1-6|TRBV30|-|-
CAWSVQGGWSPLHF
TGTGCCTGGAGTGTACAGGGCGGTTGGTCACCCCTCCACTTT
>TRBJ2-7|TRBV29-1|-|-
CSVETGTYEQYF
TGCAGCGTTGAAACGGGAACCTACGAGCAGTACTTC
>TRBJ2-5|TRBV6-5|-|-
CATSAQETQYF
TGCGCTACCTCGGCTCAAGAGACCCAGTACTTC
>TRBJ2-2|TRBV29-1|-|TRBD1
CSVSSSDRVAGELFF
TGCAGCGTCTCATCCTCGGACAGGGTTGCCGGGGAGCTGTTTTTT
>TRBJ1-5|TRBV27|-|-
CASSISTGHQPQHF
TGTGCCAGCAGTATATCCACGGGGCATCAGCCCCAGCATTTT
>TRBJ1-2|TRBV5-4|-|-
CASSTDSRRDGYTF
TGTGCCAGCAGCACCGACAGCCGGCGGGATGGCTACACCTTC
>TRBJ2-7|TRBV13|-|-
CASSLGLTEQYF
TGTGCCAGCAGCTTAGGCTTGACCGAGCAGTACTTC
>TRBJ1-1|TRBV10-1|-|-
CASSERRSPAIMNTEAFF
TGCGCCAGCAGTGAGCGGCGGTCGCCGGCTATAATGAACACTGAAGCTTTCTTT
>TRBJ1-5|TRBV6-5|medium-sized|-
CASRAGGNQPQHF
TGTGCCAGCAGAGCCGGTGGCAATCAGCCCCAGCATTTT
>TRBJ1-2|TRBV5-1|-|-
CASSSVGHRDYGYTF
TGCGCCAGCAGCTCCGTGGGTCACCGTGACTATGGCTACACCTTC
>TRBJ2-1|TRBV7-8|-|TRBD1
CASSLTYQDRGGYNEQFF
TGTGCCAGCAGCTTAACGTACCAGGACAGGGGTGGATACAATGAGCAGTTCTTC
>TRBJ2-7|TRBV6-4|-|TRBD1
CALSDRGSYEQYF
TGTGCCCTCTCAGACAGGGGTTCCTACGAGCAGTACTTC
>TRBJ2-7|TRBV30|-|-
CAWSRQGPFEQYF
TGTGCCTGGAGTCGGCAGGGGCCGTTCGAGCAGTACTTC
>TRBJ2-1|TRBV14|few|-
CASSQSRGKGGEQFF
TGTGCCAGCAGCCAAAGCAGGGGTAAGGGAGGGGAGCAGTTCTTC
>TRBJ2-7|TRBV6-5|-|TRBD1
CASSYSPGGDEQYF
TGTGCCAGCAGTTACTCCCCAGGGGGCGACGAGCAGTACTTC
>TRBJ1-4|TRBV7-2|-|-
CASSPRRNEKLFF
TGTGCCAGCAGCCCCCGCCGGAATGAAAAACTGTTTTTT
>TRBJ2-7|TRBV21-1|-|-
CASSKVTSGCYEQYF
TGTGCCAGCAGCAAAGTGACTAGCGGGTGCTACGAGCAGTACTTC
>TRBJ2-7|TRBV4-3|few|TRBD2
CASSLSSGVRLAGGQGEQYF
TGCGCCAGCAGCCTCTCGTCGGGAGTTCGACTAGCGGGAGGGCAGGGAGAGCAGTACTTC
>TRBJ1-2|TRBV5-1|few|-
CASSFYSRAPDGYTF
TGCGCCAGCAGCTTTTACTCCCGGGCACCAGATGGCTACACCTTC
>TRBJ2-7|TRBV4-3|-|TRBD2
CASSQDVAGASYEQYF
TGCGCCAGCAGCCAAGATGTAGCGGGAGCTTCCTACGAGCAGTACTTC
>TRBJ2-2|TRBV6-4|-|-
CASSDGDTGELFF
TGTGCCAGCAGTGACGGAGACACCGGGGAGCTGTTTTTT
>TRBJ2-7|TRBV28|-|TRBD1
CASSSSGTGSRYEQYF
TGTGCCAGCAGTTCCTCCGGGACAGGATCTCGCTACGAGCAGTACTTC
>TRBJ1-2|TRBV7-2|-|TRBD1
CASSLSGGGADGYTF
TGTGCCAGCAGCCTCTCGGGAGGGGGCGCTGATGGCTACACCTTC
>TRBJ2-4|TRBV4-3|-|-
CASSHLLDRAKNIQYF
TGCGCCAGCAGCCACCTCTTGGACAGAGCCAAAAACATTCAGTACTTC
>TRBJ1-1|TRBV5-1|-|TRBD1
CASSLVWGDRTNTEAFF
TGCGCCAGCAGCTTGGTTTGGGGGGACAGAACGAACACTGAAGCTTTCTTT
>TRBJ2-5|TRBV19|large|TRBD2
CASSKRLAGETQYF
TGTGCCAGTAGTAAACGACTAGCCGGGGAGACCCAGTACTTC
>TRBJ1-1|TRBV5-6|few|TRBD1
CASSWEGAYMNTEAFF
TGTGCCAGCAGCTGGGAGGGGGCCTACATGAACACTGAAGCTTTCTTT
>TRBJ2-1|TRBV9|-|TRBD2
CASSVTISGVSNEQFF
TGTGCCAGCAGCGTAACAATAAGCGGGGTGTCTAATGAGCAGTTCTTC
>TRBJ1-5|TRBV7-8|-|-
CASSPREGNQPQHF
TGTGCCAGCAGTCCCAGGGAAGGCAATCAGCCCCAGCATTTT